A single sample is the source of the 2 T cell receptor beta chains below, sequenced in a study of blood T cells in healthy people across ages. The authors ran a second PCR of about 6 to 11 cycles using a sample-barcoded 5' primer and a J-beta primer mix. MiXCR, applied by TCRdb to the 5' RACE reads, yields one record per CDR3 protein. The sample carries under 1,000,000 distinct CDR3 sequences, around 50% recorded once. The sequencing input was blood. These receptors came from a man older than 75 in good health.

This chain uses TRBV28 with TRBJ2-5; D is ambiguous. This CDR3 is built from 14 residues. The V gene's germline CDR1 is MDHEN and CDR2 SYDVKM. V lost 3 bases, J lost 3 bases, and 11 bases lay in between. CDR3 sequence reads: CASSLEQSEETQYF. DNA for the CDR3: TGTGCCAGCAGTTTGGAGCAATCGGAAGAGACCCAGTACTTC.

This clonotype was seen a single time. The chain joins TRBV28 to TRBJ1-1; TRBD1 matches at 9 bases. The CDR3 runs to 13 residues. The trim removed 5 bases at V and 12 bases at J, leaving 10 bases unmatched. Germline V lookup: CDR1 MDHEN, CDR2 SYDVKM. CDR3 nucleotides: TGTGCCAGCAGTCTCACAAACAGGGGGCAAACTTTCTTT. Protein: CASSLTNRGQTFF.